One and the same sample provided the 31 T cell receptor beta chains below, sequenced in a study of T cell repertoires in ileal Crohn's disease. Repertoires were generated with immunoSEQ multiplex PCR, while TCRdb's copy carries only in-frame clones and drops some. Found here are about 31,000 clones, about 81% of them singletons; the top ten hold less than 7%. What was sequenced was ileal tissue. Receptors originate from an adult with Crohn's disease.

The chain is built from TRBV6-5 and TRBJ2-2, with 7 bases that match TRBD1. The CDR3 is 13 amino acids. Germline CDR1 and CDR2: MNHEY and SVGAGI. V was clipped by 6 bases and J by 3 bases; unmatched bases: 1. The CDR3 here is CASRDRYTGELFF. The CDR3 DNA follows: TGTGCCAGCAGGGACAGGTACACCGGGGAGCTGTTTTTT.

Here the CDR3 DNA reads TGCGCCAGCAAGCCCCAGGGAAGGTATATGCATCAGCCCCAGCATTTT. Amino acids: CASKPQGRYMHQPQHF. This sequence joins TRBV23-1 and TRBJ1-5, with D possibly matching TRBD1 (5 bases). TRBV23-1 is annotated as an ORF whose role is uncertain. V was pared by 7 bases and J by 5 bases, with 21 bases between. The CDR3 runs to 16 residues.

This clone was recorded once. V and J are TRBV21-1 and TRBJ1-5; the table's D gene call, TRBD1, was not cross checked with the DNA. TRBV21-1 is shown as a pseudogene. The CDR3 extends over 17 amino acids. In DNA form, the CDR3 reads TGTGCCAGCAGCAAAATAGGCAGGGCGTATAGCAATCAGCCCCAGCATTTT. Encoded protein: CASSKIGRAYSNQPQHF.

The chain is built from TRBV6-5 and TRBJ2-1, with TRBD2 matching 13 bases. CDR3 size: 14 residues. Germline V gives CDR1 MNHEY, CDR2 SVGAGI. V was pared by 4 bases and J by 9 bases, with 3 bases of the junction left unmatched. CDR3 DNA sequence: TGTGCCAGCAGTTCGACTAGCGGGAGGCTTGAGCAGTTCTTC. This sequence encodes CASSSTSGRLEQFF.

V gene TRBV29-1 combines with J gene TRBJ2-5, with D possibly being TRBD2 (5 bases). Germline V CDR1 and CDR2: SQVTM, ANQGSEA. Trimming left V 4 bases short and J 5 bases short, with 14 bases between. This CDR3 region has 13 residues. The CDR3 nucleotides are TGCAGCGTTGGTAGTTGGCAGCGGGAGACCCAGTACTTC. Its translation is CSVGSWQRETQYF.

The V gene is TRBV5-1, the J gene TRBJ1-2; the D gene is possibly TRBD1 (5 bases). The CDR3 length is 13 residues. The germline V gene has CDR1 SGHRS and CDR2 YFSETQ. Trimming cost V 3 bases and J 8 bases, with 14 bases left between them. CDR3 nucleotides: TGCGCCAGCAGCTCCCAGGGTAGTGGGGGCTACACCTTC. As protein: CASSSQGSGGYTF.

The genes are TRBV6-1 and TRBJ2-2, with 9 bases that match TRBD2. Germline V gene lookup returns CDR1 MNHNS and CDR2 SASEGT. With V trimmed by 2 bases and J by 2 bases, 3 bases remained unmatched. The CDR3 has 16 amino acids. CDR3 residues: CASSEIAGVNTGELFF. DNA of the CDR3: TGTGCCAGCAGTGAAATAGCGGGGGTCAACACCGGGGAGCTGTTTTTT.

This clone was detected a few times. The chain carries TRBV27 and TRBJ1-1, with D possibly matching TRBD1 (5 bases). Between the trimmed V and J ends, which lost 4 bases and 3 bases, there was a span of 9 bases. The CDR3 totals 13 residues. Germline values: CDR1 MNHEY, CDR2 SMNVEV (reference sequence). DNA for the CDR3: TGTGCCAGCAGTTATACAGGTTACACTGAAGCTTTCTTT. Protein: CASSYTGYTEAFF.

The V call is TRBV9, the J call TRBJ1-6; D remains ambiguous. Germline-derived CDR1 and CDR2 are SGDLS and YYNGEE. The V end was cut by 0 bases, the J end by 11 bases, with 12 bases between. The length of the CDR3 is 14 residues. CDR3 protein: CASSVGEGRAPLHF. The CDR3 DNA reads as TGTGCCAGCAGCGTAGGGGAAGGGAGGGCACCCCTCCACTTT.

J is TRBJ1-4 and V is TRBV5-1, with D uncertain. Per the germline V gene, CDR1 is SGHRS and CDR2 is YFSETQ. The CDR3 is 14 amino acids. Trimming removed 1 base from V and 8 bases from J, with 12 bases in between. The chain's CDR3 is CASSLTGREEKLFF. CDR3 nucleotides: TGCGCCAGCAGCTTGACCGGGAGGGAGGAAAAACTGTTTTTT.

The V and J genes are TRBV30 and TRBJ1-1, with D uncertain. This CDR3 region has 15 residues. From germline, CDR1 is GTSNPN and CDR2 SVGIG (reference sequence). The V gene lost 3 bases and the J gene lost 0 bases, with 14 bases spanning the gap. CDR3 coding DNA: TGTGCCTGGAGCCCCGCAATGGGCTTGAACACTGAAGCTTTCTTT. Translated, it gives CAWSPAMGLNTEAFF.

The chain joins TRBV7-2 to TRBJ2-1; D ambiguous. There are 15 residues in the CDR3. The V end lost 3 bases, the J end lost 12 bases, and 21 bases lay between the germline ends. Per germline, CDR1 SGHTA and CDR2 FQGNSA. The CDR3 loop is CASSFLGGAHLVQFF. The CDR3 DNA reads as TGTGCCAGCAGCTTTCTTGGTGGAGCGCATCTTGTGCAGTTCTTC. Drawing the rest from reference TRBV7-2 and TRBJ2-1, the complete variable domain is GAGVSQSPSNKVTEKGKDVELRCDPISGHTALYWYRQSLGQGLEFLIYFQGNSAPDKSGLPSDRFSAERTGGSVSTLTIQRTQQEDSAVYLCASSFLGGAHLVQFFGPGTRLTVL.

The chain uses TRBV6-5 and TRBJ1-2, with D possibly TRBD1 on 6 matching bases. V lost 5 bases, J lost 6 bases, and 16 bases lay in between. The CDR3 extends over 14 amino acids. Germline CDR1 MNHEY, CDR2 SVGAGI. CDR3 loop: CASSTQTGRHGYTF. CDR3 coding DNA: TGTGCCAGCAGTACCCAAACAGGGCGACATGGCTACACCTTC.

CDR3: CASSQESGTAYEQYF. CDR3 DNA: TGCGCCAGCAGCCAAGAATCCGGGACAGCCTACGAGCAGTACTTC. The V gene is TRBV4-1, the J gene TRBJ2-7; 7 nucleotides match TRBD1. The ends lost 0 bases at V and 2 bases at J; junction bases unmatched: 4. This CDR3 has 15 amino acids. Looked up from germline, CDR1 is MGHRA and CDR2 is YSYEKL.

The V and J genes are TRBV11-3 and TRBJ2-5; D possibly corresponds to TRBD1 (5 bases). The CDR3 is 15 residues long. Trimming left V 3 bases short and J 5 bases short, with 16 bases between. Germline lookup yields CDR1 SGHNT and CDR2 YENEEA. The CDR3 DNA reads as TGTGCCAGCAGCTTGCAGGGAACTGCGTCGGAGACCCAGTACTTC. It is translated as CASSLQGTASETQYF.

The chain combines TRBV9 with TRBJ2-7; TRBD2 agrees at 9 bases. Looked up from germline, CDR1 is SGDLS and CDR2 is YYNGEE. The V gene end was trimmed by 0 bases and the J gene end by 5 bases; junction bases not matched to a gene: 6. CDR3 length: 15 amino acids. In DNA form, the CDR3 reads TGTGCCAGCAGCGTAGGCGGGGGGGCGCGCAACGAGCAGTACTTC. This translates into CASSVGGGARNEQYF.

As DNA, the CDR3 is TGTGCCAGCAGCCCGAATACAGGGGTCAACTATGGCTACACCTTC. Translating it yields CASSPNTGVNYGYTF. V gene TRBV7-9 combines with J gene TRBJ1-2; 7 bases line up with TRBD1. Per germline, CDR1 SEHNR and CDR2 FQNEAQ (reference sequence). Germline trimming cut 5 bases from V and 2 bases from J; bases unmatched to any gene: 8. The CDR3 is 15 amino acids.

This chain connects TRBV9 to TRBJ2-5; TRBD2 agrees at 7 bases. The V segment lost 0 bases and the J segment 4 bases; nucleotides outside the gene matches: 0. The germline V gene has CDR1 SGDLS and CDR2 YYNGEE. This CDR3 spans 13 amino acids. Here the CDR3 DNA reads TGTGCCAGCAGCGTAGGGGGGGGAGAGACCCAGTACTTC. This codes for CASSVGGGETQYF. Drawing the rest from reference TRBV9 and TRBJ2-5, the complete variable domain is DSGVTQTPKHLITATGQRVTLRCSPRSGDLSVYWYQQSLDQGLQFLIQYYNGEERAKGNILERFSAQQFPDLHSELNLSSLELGDSALYFCASSVGGGETQYFGPGTRLLVL.

The chain carries TRBV7-2 and TRBJ2-1, with no clear D. V lost 4 bases and J 9 bases, leaving 7 bases between the germline ends. CDR1 and CDR2 (germline): SGHTA, FQGNSA. CDR3 length: 11 amino acids. The CDR3 loop reads CASSSSIEQFF. The DNA of the CDR3 is TGTGCCAGCAGCTCCTCTATTGAGCAGTTCTTC.

V and J are TRBV5-1 and TRBJ1-1; weak D call: TRBD1 (5 bases). In germline, CDR1 is SGHRS, CDR2 YFSETQ. Trimming removed 4 bases at V and 1 base at J, with 14 bases between. The CDR3 runs 15 residues. In DNA form, the CDR3 reads TGCGCCAGCAGCGAGAGACAGAGATCGAACACTGAAGCTTTCTTT. Its protein product is CASSERQRSNTEAFF.

The gene calls are TRBV9 and TRBJ1-2; possibly TRBD1 for D (6 bases). V was trimmed by 7 bases and J by 0 bases, leaving 16 bases between them. The CDR3 sequence is 15 residues long. Germline assignment: CDR1 SGDLS and CDR2 YYNGEE. The CDR3 protein is CASSLRQEPNYGYTF. CDR3 coding DNA: TGTGCCAGCTCTCTTCGACAGGAGCCTAACTATGGCTACACCTTC.

The chain is built from TRBV9 and TRBJ2-2; 10 nucleotides align to TRBD2. CDR3 length equals 16 residues. Germline trimming cut 1 base from V and 4 bases from J; bases unmatched to any gene: 4. Per the germline V gene, CDR1 is SGDLS and CDR2 is YYNGEE. The CDR3 sequence: CASSVWIAGGTGELFF. The CDR3 nucleotides read TGTGCCAGCAGCGTATGGATAGCGGGGGGCACCGGGGAGCTGTTTTTT. Combining the CDR3 with reference TRBV9 and TRBJ2-2 gives the whole variable domain DSGVTQTPKHLITATGQRVTLRCSPRSGDLSVYWYQQSLDQGLQFLIQYYNGEERAKGNILERFSAQQFPDLHSELNLSSLELGDSALYFCASSVWIAGGTGELFFGEGSRLTVL.

This clone was seen once. This chain links TRBV4-3 with TRBJ1-5; TRBD1 matches 7 bases. The CDR3 is 15 residues long. J lost 2 bases, V lost 0 bases, and 1 base had no gene match. The germline gives CDR1 LGHNA, CDR2 YSLEER. As DNA, the CDR3 is TGCGCCAGCAGCCAAGAGGGGACAGGCAATCAGCCCCAGCATTTT. Amino acid sequence: CASSQEGTGNQPQHF.

The chain combines TRBV19 with TRBJ2-5, with 11 positions matching TRBD2. Germline loops: CDR1 LNHDA, CDR2 SQIVND (reference sequence). V lost 3 bases to trimming and J lost 0 bases; unmatched junction nucleotides: 9. CDR3 length equals 18 residues. In DNA, the CDR3 is TGTGCCAGTAGTATTAAGGCTAGCGGGGGGCACGACCAAGAGACCCAGTACTTC. This encodes CASSIKASGGHDQETQYF.

The chain is built from TRBV6-5 and TRBJ1-5; D is undetermined. CDR1 and CDR2 from the germline V gene are MNHEY and SVGAGI. V lost 2 bases to trimming and J lost 2 bases, with 10 bases between them. CDR3 length: 15 residues. CDR3 coding DNA: TGTGCCAGCAGTTACGGAGGTCTGGGCAATCAGCCCCAGCATTTT. This gives the protein CASSYGGLGNQPQHF.

The rearrangement uses TRBV4-2 and TRBJ1-6; D is unresolved. Trimming stripped 0 bases from V and 7 bases from J, with 10 bases between. CDR1 is LGHNA, CDR2 YNFKEQ, per germline. CDR3 size: 15 residues. CDR3 DNA sequence: TGTGCCAGCAGCCAAGAAGCCAAATTCAATTCACCCCTCCACTTT. Amino acid sequence: CASSQEAKFNSPLHF.

In its sample, this clone was seen a few times. The CDR3 region is CASGRGGVMDEQYF. CDR3 nucleotides: TGCGCCAGCGGAAGGGGGGGGGTCATGGACGAGCAGTACTTC. The rearrangement links TRBV5-1 to TRBJ2-7, with D possibly being TRBD2 (7 bases). CDR3 length: 14 amino acids. V shed 7 bases and J shed 5 bases, with 19 bases lying between them. Germline V gene lookup returns CDR1 SGHRS and CDR2 YFSETQ.

The V and J genes are TRBV19 and TRBJ2-3, with 7 positions matching TRBD1. This CDR3 has 15 residues. CDR1 is LNHDA and CDR2 is SQIVND in the germline V gene (reference sequence). V was pared by 3 bases and J by 4 bases, with 7 bases of the junction left unmatched. The CDR3 DNA sequence: TGTGCCAGTAGTATCCCCGCAGGGGGTCCAGATACGCAGTATTTT. This gives the protein CASSIPAGGPDTQYF. The variable domain in full, completed from reference TRBV19 and TRBJ2-3, reads DGGITQSPKYLFRKEGQNVTLSCEQNLNHDAMYWYRQDPGQGLRLIYYSQIVNDFQKGDIAEGYSVSREKKESFPLTVTSAQKNPTAFYLCASSIPAGGPDTQYFGPGTRLTVL.

The chain links TRBV10-3 to TRBJ1-2, with D unclear. The germline V gene encodes CDR1 ENHRY and CDR2 SYGVKD. The CDR3 has 11 amino acids. V was trimmed by 8 bases and J by 6 bases, leaving 10 bases between them. The CDR3 loop is CAILTGDGYTF. Here the CDR3 DNA reads TGTGCCATCCTAACTGGTGATGGCTACACCTTC.

The chain uses TRBV6-6 and TRBJ2-3; TRBD2 matches at 11 bases. In germline, CDR1 is MNHNY, CDR2 SVGAGI (reference sequence). V was pared by 5 bases and J by 3 bases, with 4 bases of the junction left unmatched. This CDR3 has 15 residues. The CDR3 DNA reads TGTGCCAGCAGTACGACTAGCGGGGTTACAGATACGCAGTATTTT. This encodes CASSTTSGVTDTQYF.

As for this clone: The same CDR3 arises from other DNA sequences in this sample as well. The rearrangement uses TRBV5-4 and TRBJ2-5; 10 bases map to TRBD2. Germline V gives CDR1 SGHNT, CDR2 YYREEE (reference sequence). The CDR3 contains 15 residues. The trim removed 2 bases at V and 5 bases at J, leaving 6 bases unmatched. The DNA for the CDR3 is TGTGCCAGCAGCTTAAGCGGGGGGGCCGGCGAGACCCAGTACTTC. It translates to CASSLSGGAGETQYF.